What follows are 27 T cell receptor beta chains derived from one specimen sequenced in a study of identifying expanded T cells in peripheral blood. The repertoire was sequenced with immunoSEQ multiplex PCR; TCRdb's copy has only in-frame clones and lacks some. The sample consists of 58,000 or so clones, roughly four fifths of them appearing once. Sequencing was carried out using blood. The receptors were gathered from a person aged 18 to 75 in good health.

The chain employs TRBV5-1 and TRBJ1-2; D ambiguous. Germline V CDR1 and CDR2: SGHRS, YFSETQ. V lost 0 bases and J lost 4, with 10 bases in between. The CDR3 covers 14 residues. CDR3 DNA: TGCGCCAGCAGCTTGGATGGCGGCAGCTATGGCTACACCTTC. This translates into CASSLDGGSYGYTF. Complete variable domain (other parts from reference TRBV5-1 and TRBJ1-2): KAGVTQTPRYLIKTRGQQVTLSCSPISGHRSVSWYQQTPGQGLQFLFEYFSETQRNKGNFPGRFSGRQFSNSRSEMNVSTLELGDSALYLCASSLDGGSYGYTFGSGTRLTVV.

This chain joins TRBV28 and TRBJ1-2, with a weak D call TRBD1 (6 bases). This CDR3 is built from 14 residues. V gave up 3 bases and J gave up 5 bases, with 13 bases separating them. Germline V gene sequence: CDR1 MDHEN, CDR2 SYDVKM. The CDR3 DNA sequence: TGTGCCAGCAGTTTGGGTGGGGGCGCTTATGGCTACACCTTC. This sequence encodes CASSLGGGAYGYTF.

This chain joins TRBV27 and TRBJ2-5; D possibly corresponds to TRBD2 (5 bases). Trimming stripped 6 bases from V and 1 base from J, with 27 bases between. This CDR3 comprises 19 residues. Germline-derived CDR1 and CDR2 are MNHEY and SMNVEV (reference sequence). The CDR3 DNA is TGTGCCAGCAGGGGATTTACGTCTAGCCGAAATATACTCCAAGAGACCCAGTACTTC. Its translation is CASRGFTSSRNILQETQYF.

The rearrangement uses TRBV13 and TRBJ2-3; no clear D. V lost 6 bases, J lost 6 bases, and 10 bases lay in between. Germline lookup yields CDR1 PRHDT and CDR2 FYEKMQ (reference sequence). The CDR3 has 12 amino acids. CDR3 sequence reads: CASSQRSDTQYF. The CDR3 DNA follows: TGTGCCAGCAGTCAAAGGTCCGATACGCAGTATTTT.

This chain links TRBV4-1 with TRBJ2-1, with unresolved D. The ends were cut back, 3 bases at V and 3 bases at J, with 9 bases in the middle. This CDR3 is built from 14 residues. CDR1 MGHRA and CDR2 YSYEKL come from the germline V gene. CDR3 sequence (DNA): TGCGCCAGCAGCCACCCCTTGGGCTACAATGAGCAGTTCTTC. Its translation is CASSHPLGYNEQFF.

The V and J genes are TRBV7-3 and TRBJ1-1; D might be TRBD1 (5 bases). Trimming stripped 2 bases from V and 0 bases from J, with 10 bases between. CDR1 and CDR2 from the germline V gene are SGHTA and FQGTGA. This CDR3 is 15 amino acids long. DNA for the CDR3: TGTGCCAGCAGCTTATCCCCAGGGCTGAACACTGAAGCTTTCTTT. Its translation is CASSLSPGLNTEAFF.

This clone was recorded only once. The chain combines TRBV29-1 with TRBJ2-5; D gene uncertain. V was shortened by 6 bases and J by 5 bases, with 7 bases between the two germline ends. The germline gives CDR1 SQVTM, CDR2 ANQGSEA. The CDR3 is made up of 10 amino acids. The CDR3 DNA reads TGCAGCGTGAGGCTCGAGACCCAGTACTTC. The encoded protein is CSVRLETQYF.

V usage is TRBV7-2 and J usage is TRBJ1-1; perhaps TRBD1 as D (5 bases). V gave up 7 bases and J gave up 2 bases, with 20 bases separating them. Germline CDR1 and CDR2: SGHTA and FQGNSA. This CDR3 has 16 residues. The CDR3 reads CASILTPTGGNTEAFF. CDR3 sequence (DNA): TGTGCCAGCATCCTCACCCCTACGGGGGGAAACACTGAAGCTTTCTTT.

The J gene is TRBJ1-2, the V gene TRBV6-4, with unresolved D. The ends were cut back, 6 bases at V and 8 bases at J, with 10 bases in the middle. Germline V gene lookup returns CDR1 MRHNA and CDR2 SNTAGT. The CDR3 covers 11 residues. The CDR3 nucleotides read TGTGCCAGCAGAGGCCCGACAGGCTACACCTTC. Its translation is CASRGPTGYTF.

V is TRBV14 and J is TRBJ1-6, with TRBD1 as a possible D gene (5 bases). Germline V gene data show CDR1 as SGHDN and CDR2 as FVKESK. V shed 1 base and J shed 13 bases, with 17 bases lying between them. This CDR3 is 15 amino acids long. CDR3 nucleotide sequence: TGTGCCAGCAGCCAAGGCGCCAGCAGGGCAGGGCCCCTCCACTTT. Protein: CASSQGASRAGPLHF.

This rearrangement joins TRBV30 to TRBJ2-2; D call uncertain. The V end was cut by 4 bases, the J end by 6 bases, with 9 bases between. Germline-derived CDR1 and CDR2 are GTSNPN and SVGIG (reference sequence). The CDR3 contains 12 residues. This chain's CDR3 is CAWKVRPGELFF. CDR3 in DNA: TGTGCCTGGAAGGTGCGGCCCGGGGAGCTGTTTTTT.

This chain joins TRBV27 and TRBJ2-3; TRBD2 aligns across 8 bases. The V gene end was trimmed by 3 bases and the J gene end by 0 bases; junction bases not matched to a gene: 8. Germline V gene data show CDR1 as MNHEY and CDR2 as SMNVEV (reference sequence). This CDR3 has 17 residues. The CDR3 reads CASSFAGGVSSTDTQYF. CDR3 bases: TGTGCCAGCAGTTTTGCGGGAGGAGTCTCTAGCACAGATACGCAGTATTTT.

The chain combines TRBV4-2 with TRBJ2-5; D is possibly TRBD2 (5 bases). Per germline, CDR1 LGHNA and CDR2 YNFKEQ. There are 16 residues in the CDR3. V gave up 0 bases and J gave up 1 base, with 12 bases separating them. The CDR3 loop is CASSQDIGVVQETQYF. The CDR3 DNA sequence: TGTGCCAGCAGCCAAGATATCGGGGTAGTCCAAGAGACCCAGTACTTC.

The V gene is TRBV30, the J gene TRBJ2-7; the D is unclear. V was clipped by 0 bases and J by 4 bases, with 10 bases between them. The CDR3 runs to 13 residues. The germline gives CDR1 GTSNPN, CDR2 SVGIG (reference sequence). The CDR3 sequence is CAWSVREGYEQYF. The CDR3 DNA is TGTGCCTGGAGTGTACGTGAAGGATACGAGCAGTACTTC.

The V call is TRBV2, the J call TRBJ2-3; 7 bases line up with TRBD2. V was clipped by 4 bases and J by 6 bases; unmatched bases: 7. Germline CDR1 and CDR2: SNHLY and FYNNEI. The CDR3 runs 14 residues. The DNA of the CDR3 is TGTGCCAGCAGTGTGGGGGGGTCCAGCGATACGCAGTATTTT. It yields the protein CASSVGGSSDTQYF.

The chain recombines TRBV5-4 with TRBJ2-2, with D unclear. CDR1 SGHNT and CDR2 YYREEE come from the germline V gene (reference sequence). Trimming took 4 bases from V and 4 from J, leaving 14 bases between them. CDR3 size: 15 residues. The CDR3 loop reads CASSLARVPTGELFF. CDR3 bases: TGTGCCAGCAGCCTCGCCCGGGTCCCCACCGGGGAGCTGTTTTTT.

The J gene is TRBJ1-4, the V gene TRBV11-2; 11 bases align to TRBD1. V gave up 5 bases and J gave up 1 base; unmatched junction bases: 3. The CDR3 consists of 16 residues. The germline CDR1 and CDR2 sequences are SGHAT and FQNNGV. The CDR3 region is CASSPGTGGTNEKLFF. Written as DNA, the CDR3 is TGTGCCAGCAGCCCTGGGACAGGGGGAACTAATGAAAAACTGTTTTTT.

The rearrangement links TRBV7-7 to TRBJ2-3; D is perhaps TRBD1 (6 bases). Germline-derived CDR1 and CDR2 are SSHAT and FNYEAQ (reference sequence). The CDR3 sequence is 13 residues long. V was cut by 5 bases and J by 0 bases, with 6 bases left in between. The CDR3 nucleotides are TGTGCCAGCAGCCAGGGGAGCACAGATACGCAGTATTTT. It is translated as CASSQGSTDTQYF.

CDR3 protein: CASSPRGGAPVDQPQHF. The CDR3 DNA is TGTGCCAGCAGCCCTAGGGGGGGGGCCCCGGTCGATCAGCCCCAGCATTTT. The chain is built from TRBV7-6 and TRBJ1-5, with a tentative D call TRBD1 (6 bases). CDR1 and CDR2 (germline): SGHVS, FNYEAQ. With 5 bases removed from V and 5 bases from J, the gap between germline ends came to 22 bases. The CDR3 is 17 amino acids.

The chain has TRBV19 and TRBJ1-5; 7 bases line up with TRBD1. Germline V gives CDR1 LNHDA, CDR2 SQIVND (reference sequence). V shed 7 bases, J shed 6 bases, and the junction held 12 bases outside the gene matches. The CDR3 extends over 15 amino acids. The CDR3 DNA follows: TGTGCCAGTAAAGGGGAGGGGGCGCCGGCTCAGCCCCAGCATTTT. The encoded protein is CASKGEGAPAQPQHF. The whole variable domain, remainder taken from reference TRBV19 and TRBJ1-5, is DGGITQSPKYLFRKEGQNVTLSCEQNLNHDAMYWYRQDPGQGLRLIYYSQIVNDFQKGDIAEGYSVSREKKESFPLTVTSAQKNPTAFYLCASKGEGAPAQPQHFGDGTRLSIL.

This rearrangement joins TRBV5-4 to TRBJ2-2, with 7 bases aligning to TRBD2. V shed 5 bases and J 1 base; nucleotides not matched to a gene: 2. Germline CDR1 SGHNT, CDR2 YYREEE (reference sequence). The CDR3 is made up of 14 amino acids. CDR3 residues: CASSSGRNTGELFF. CDR3 sequence (DNA): TGTGCCAGCAGTAGCGGGCGGAACACCGGGGAGCTGTTTTTT.

This chain joins TRBV19 and TRBJ2-6, with D possibly being TRBD2 (5 bases). Germline V lookup: CDR1 LNHDA, CDR2 SQIVND (reference sequence). V was pared by 7 bases and J by 3 bases, with 10 bases between. The CDR3 is 14 amino acids. The DNA of the CDR3 is TGTGCCAGTAATACGGGGAGTGGGGCCAACGTCCTGACTTTC. This encodes CASNTGSGANVLTF.

The chain employs TRBV5-3 and TRBJ2-1, with TRBD2 identical over 11 bases. TRBV5-3 is treated as an ORF (open reading frame) with a function not yet certain. The CDR3 covers 15 residues. V shed 0 bases and J 7 bases; nucleotides not matched to a gene: 3. Here the CDR3 reads CARSLVLAGGNEQFF. The CDR3 coding sequence is TGTGCCAGAAGCTTGGTCCTAGCGGGAGGTAATGAGCAGTTCTTC.

Within the sample, this clone is medium-sized (0.01 to 0.1%). V gene TRBV11-3 combines with J gene TRBJ2-7; D possibly corresponds to TRBD1 (5 bases). V lost 1 base, J lost 5 bases, and 12 bases lay in between. This CDR3 contains 14 residues. Germline CDR1 and CDR2: SGHNT and YENEEA. In DNA form, the CDR3 reads TGTGCCAGCAGCTTAGGTGGCAGGGTGCACGAGCAGTACGTC. It is translated as CASSLGGRVHEQYV.

The J gene is TRBJ1-2, the V gene TRBV6-5, with 8 bases aligning to TRBD1. J lost 8 bases, V lost 6 bases, and 14 bases had no gene match. This CDR3 contains 15 residues. CDR1 and CDR2 (germline): MNHEY, SVGAGI. CDR3 sequence: CASRKGQGQYEGYTF. In DNA, the CDR3 is TGTGCCAGCAGAAAAGGACAGGGCCAGTATGAGGGCTACACCTTC.

The chain carries TRBV9 and TRBJ2-1; D may be TRBD2 (5 bases). Trimming took off 0 bases at V and 8 bases at J, with 12 bases between the two ends. The CDR3 is 14 residues long. Germline loops: CDR1 SGDLS, CDR2 YYNGEE. The CDR3 DNA follows: TGTGCCAGCAGCGTAGCCCTAGCTCGGGATGAGCAGTTCTTC. It is translated as CASSVALARDEQFF.

This CDR3 is CASSTGPSSYEQYF. DNA for the CDR3: TGTGCCAGCAGCACAGGTCCTAGCTCCTACGAGCAGTACTTC. The chain joins TRBV7-2 to TRBJ2-7; D may be TRBD1 (5 bases). V lost 5 bases and J 0 bases, leaving 11 bases between the germline ends. This CDR3 is 14 amino acids long. CDR1 and CDR2 (germline): SGHTA, FQGNSA.